The 17 T cell receptor beta chains listed next were all sequenced from one sample in a study of beta chain features in type 1 diabetes (dated by TCRdb to the late 2010s). These receptors' targets are unknown. The library was prepared using the immunoSEQ multiplex PCR assay. The entire isolated RNA was reverse transcribed using the High Capacity cDNA Reverse Transcription Kit, and thus expressed TCRB transcripts were sequenced. Held by TCRdb, this immuneACCESS table contains in-frame sequences only and omits some clones. Under half of the omission traces to an unresolved V gene where checked; the cause of the rest is unknown. Recorded for this sample are about 240,000 clones; roughly 14% of them occurred a single time. Together, the top ten hold just under 0.02% of the sample. On the study overall, not on this receptor specifically: Type 1 diabetes patients showed a moderate but significant shortening of TCRB CDR3 length in all four CD4+ subsets.

Sequenced: naive CD4+ T cells from blood. This specimen's cell subset or site label, interpreted: true naive CD4+ T cells. Every receptor here comes from a young man with type 1 diabetes.

This clone occurred a few times. The genes are TRBV13 and TRBJ2-7, with a possible D match to TRBD2 (5 bases). The length of the CDR3 is 13 residues. The germline V gene encodes CDR1 PRHDT and CDR2 FYEKMQ (reference sequence). Trimming removed 5 bases at V and 3 bases at J, with 11 bases between. The CDR3 DNA reads TGTGCCAGCAGCCCAACCGGGATCTACGAGCAGTACTTC. Encoded protein: CASSPTGIYEQYF.

There are a few counts of this clone. The chain couples TRBV7-2 to TRBJ1-5; D unclear. The CDR3 length is 14 residues. Deletions cut 1 base from V and 0 bases from J, with 4 bases between. Germline assignment: CDR1 SGHTA and CDR2 FQGNSA. This CDR3 reads CASSLGPSNQPQHF. Here the CDR3 DNA reads TGTGCCAGCAGCTTAGGGCCTAGCAATCAGCCCCAGCATTTT.

This clone has a handful of counts. This chain connects TRBV4-1 to TRBJ2-5; 8 bases agree with TRBD2. CDR3 length: 18 residues. Germline V CDR1 and CDR2: MGHRA, YSYEKL. The ends lost 4 bases at V and 4 bases at J; junction bases unmatched: 17. In nucleotides, the CDR3 is TGCGCCAGCAGCCCCCAACCCCTAGCGGGTGTGGATAGAGAGACCCAGTACTTC. This gives the protein CASSPQPLAGVDRETQYF.

This clone has more than one count but fewer than ten. The chain combines TRBV30 with TRBJ1-2, with D unclear. The CDR3 consists of 12 residues. Germline assignment: CDR1 GTSNPN and CDR2 SVGIG (reference sequence). Trimming shortened V by 5 bases and J by 4 bases, and 11 bases separated the two germline ends. The CDR3 DNA follows: TGTGCCTGGGAACCGGGGTCCTATGGCTACACCTTC. It yields the protein CAWEPGSYGYTF.

The V call is TRBV2, the J call TRBJ2-6; D is possibly TRBD1 (6 bases). Deletions cut 10 bases from V and 1 base from J, with 14 bases between. This CDR3 is built from 15 residues. CDR1 SNHLY and CDR2 FYNNEI come from the germline V gene. CDR3 loop: CATTGTTSGANVLTF. Written as DNA, the CDR3 is TGTGCCACCACGGGGACAACTTCTGGGGCCAACGTCCTGACTTTC.

This clone was seen a few times. The J gene is TRBJ2-2, the V gene TRBV29-1; 9 bases align to TRBD2. The CDR3 totals 12 residues. Germline CDR1 SQVTM, CDR2 ANQGSEA. The ends lost 7 bases at V and 6 bases at J; junction bases unmatched: 3. CDR3 coding DNA: TGCAGCGCAATAGCGGGGGCCGGGGAGCTGTTTTTT. This gives the protein CSAIAGAGELFF.

DNA of the CDR3: TGCGCCAGCAGCTTGGTTCCGGCTAGCGGGTCGGATACGCAGTATTTT. Protein product: CASSLVPASGSDTQYF. This chain joins TRBV5-1 and TRBJ2-3; 8 nucleotides line up with TRBD2. After removal of 0 bases from V and 6 bases from J, the junction contained 9 bases not matched to a gene. CDR1 and CDR2 from the germline V gene are SGHRS and YFSETQ. The CDR3 loop spans 16 amino acids.

This clone has only a few counts. This chain uses TRBV6-5 with TRBJ2-2; D perhaps matches TRBD2 (5 bases). The V and J ends lost 6 bases and 4 bases respectively, with 9 bases between them. The CDR3 has 13 residues. Germline CDR1 MNHEY, CDR2 SVGAGI. CDR3 loop: CASSRGSTGELFF. For the CDR3, the DNA is TGTGCCAGCAGCCGAGGGAGCACCGGGGAGCTGTTTTTT.

This clone has more than one count but fewer than ten. This chain joins TRBV5-4 and TRBJ2-3, with TRBD2 as a possible D gene (5 bases). The CDR3 spans 15 residues. Trimming took 0 bases from V and 5 from J, leaving 13 bases between them. Per the germline V gene, CDR1 is SGHNT and CDR2 is YYREEE (reference sequence). Here the CDR3 reads CASSLVTDRGDTQYF. CDR3 nucleotide sequence: TGTGCCAGCAGCTTGGTAACCGATCGGGGAGATACGCAGTATTTT.

This clone was counted only a few times. The rearrangement uses TRBV7-2 and TRBJ2-5; tentatively, D is TRBD2 (6 bases). Per the germline V gene, CDR1 is SGHTA and CDR2 is FQGNSA. V lost 3 bases and J 4 bases, leaving 9 bases between the germline ends. The CDR3 is 13 amino acids. DNA for the CDR3: TGTGCCAGCAGCTTTAGCGGCCTAGAGACCCAGTACTTC. Protein: CASSFSGLETQYF.

The sample holds a few counts of this clone. The CDR3 loop reads CASGTGHGYTF. The CDR3 DNA follows: TGTGCCAGCGGGACAGGGCACGGCTACACCTTC. The chain has TRBV19 and TRBJ1-2; 9 bases are shared with TRBD1. This CDR3 spans 11 amino acids. The germline V gene encodes CDR1 LNHDA and CDR2 SQIVND (reference sequence). Germline trimming cut 9 bases from V and 8 bases from J; bases unmatched to any gene: 4.

The chain links TRBV27 to TRBJ2-3; 9 nucleotides align to TRBD2. The V gene's germline CDR1 is MNHEY and CDR2 SMNVEV (reference sequence). Trimming cost V 6 bases and J 3 bases; bases outside gene matches: 10. This CDR3 has 16 amino acids. CDR3 sequence (DNA): TGTGCCAGCAGAAAGGGGGCGGGGGGGCGAACAGATACGCAGTATTTT. As protein: CASRKGAGGRTDTQYF.

V usage is TRBV5-1 and J usage is TRBJ2-1; 8 bases are shared with TRBD1. Germline CDR1 reads SGHRS; CDR2 reads YFSETQ. J was trimmed by 3 bases and V by 4 bases; bases with no gene match: 6. This CDR3 is 15 amino acids long. Here the CDR3 reads CASSRGQGFYNEQFF. The CDR3 region has the DNA TGCGCCAGCAGCCGCGGACAGGGTTTCTACAATGAGCAGTTCTTC.

The chain carries TRBV5-1 and TRBJ1-5; TRBD1 might be the D (5 bases). The CDR3 sequence is 14 residues long. Trimming took 4 bases from V and 6 from J, leaving 14 bases between them. Germline values: CDR1 SGHRS, CDR2 YFSETQ. The CDR3 sequence: CASSLAGTGQPQHF. CDR3 sequence (DNA): TGCGCCAGCAGCCTCGCGGGGACGGGTCAGCCCCAGCATTTT.

The chain's CDR3 is CASSQGTGDSYEQYF. CDR3 sequence (DNA): TGTGCCAGCAGCCAGGGGACAGGGGACTCCTACGAGCAGTACTTC. The rearrangement joins TRBV7-8 to TRBJ2-7, with 10 nucleotides matching TRBD1. This CDR3 is 15 amino acids long. V gave up 5 bases and J gave up 0 bases; unmatched junction bases: 4. Germline CDR1 reads SGHVS; CDR2 reads FQNEAQ.

A few counts support this clone. The rearrangement joins TRBV18 to TRBJ1-1; 8 bases line up with TRBD1. V was pared by 4 bases and J by 1 base, with 2 bases of the junction left unmatched. Germline CDR1 and CDR2: KGHSH and LQKENI. This CDR3 is built from 14 residues. DNA for the CDR3: TGTGCCAGCTCACGGGGACAGGAGAACACTGAAGCTTTCTTT. It translates to CASSRGQENTEAFF. Combining the CDR3 with reference TRBV18 and TRBJ1-1 gives the whole variable domain NAGVMQNPRHLVRRRGQEARLRCSPMKGHSHVYWYRQLPEEGLKFMVYLQKENIIDESGMPKERFSAEFPKEGPSILRIQQVVRGDSAAYFCASSRGQENTEAFFGQGTRLTVV.

This clone was observed a handful of times. This chain joins TRBV6-1 and TRBJ2-4; tentative D call: TRBD1 (5 bases). The CDR3 covers 11 residues. V shed 11 bases and J shed 9 bases, with 14 bases lying between them. Germline CDR1 is MNHNS and CDR2 is SASEGT. The chain's CDR3 is CAGAALAIQYF. CDR3 bases: TGTGCCGGGGCGGCTTTGGCCATTCAGTACTTC.